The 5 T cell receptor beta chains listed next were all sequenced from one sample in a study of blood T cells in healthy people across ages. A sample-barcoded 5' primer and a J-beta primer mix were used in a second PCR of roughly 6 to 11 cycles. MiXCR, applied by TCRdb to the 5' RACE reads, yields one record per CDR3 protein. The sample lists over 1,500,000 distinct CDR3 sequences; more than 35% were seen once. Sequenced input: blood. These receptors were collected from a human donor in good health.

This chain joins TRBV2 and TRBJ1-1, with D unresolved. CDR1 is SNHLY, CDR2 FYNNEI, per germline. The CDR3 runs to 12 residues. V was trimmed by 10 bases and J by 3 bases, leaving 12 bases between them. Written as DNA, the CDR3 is TGTGCCACCGGGGATTCTTACACTGAAGCTTTCTTT. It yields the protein CATGDSYTEAFF.

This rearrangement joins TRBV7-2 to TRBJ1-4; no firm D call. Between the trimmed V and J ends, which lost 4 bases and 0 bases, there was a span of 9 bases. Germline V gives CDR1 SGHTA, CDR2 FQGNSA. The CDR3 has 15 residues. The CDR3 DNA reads TGTGCCAGCAGCTGGGGAGGGACAACTAATGAAAAACTGTTTTTT. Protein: CASSWGGTTNEKLFF.

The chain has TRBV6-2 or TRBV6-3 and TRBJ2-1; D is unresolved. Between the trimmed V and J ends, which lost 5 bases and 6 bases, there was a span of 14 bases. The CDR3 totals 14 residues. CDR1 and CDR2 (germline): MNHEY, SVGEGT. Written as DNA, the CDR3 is TGTGCCAGCAGTCCTCGGTTGGCCTTCAATGAGCAGTTCTTC. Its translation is CASSPRLAFNEQFF.

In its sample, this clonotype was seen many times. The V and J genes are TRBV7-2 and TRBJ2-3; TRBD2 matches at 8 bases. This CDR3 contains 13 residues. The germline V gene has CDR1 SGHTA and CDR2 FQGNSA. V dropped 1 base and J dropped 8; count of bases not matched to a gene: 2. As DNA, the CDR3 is TGTGCCAGCAGCTTAGTCGGGGGGGGTACGCAGTATTTT. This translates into CASSLVGGGTQYF. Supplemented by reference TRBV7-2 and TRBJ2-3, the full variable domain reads GAGVSQSPSNKVTEKGKDVELRCDPISGHTALYWYRQSLGQGLEFLIYFQGNSAPDKSGLPSDRFSAERTGGSVSTLTIQRTQQEDSAVYLCASSLVGGGTQYFGPGTRLTVL.

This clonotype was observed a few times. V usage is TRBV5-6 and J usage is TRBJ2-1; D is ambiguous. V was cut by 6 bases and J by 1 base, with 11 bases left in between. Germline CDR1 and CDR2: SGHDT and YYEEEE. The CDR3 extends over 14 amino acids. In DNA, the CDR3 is TGTGCCAGCACGAACTGGCCGTCCTACAATGAGCAGTTCTTC. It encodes CASTNWPSYNEQFF.